This T cell receptor beta chain is drawn from a study of T cell changes during pregnancy in multiple sclerosis. With 3 bases removed from V and 6 bases from J, the gap between germline ends came to 10 bases. Per germline, CDR1 MDHEN and CDR2 SYDVKM. The CDR3 has 13 amino acids. Libraries were prepared by immunoSEQ multiplex PCR; TCRdb keeps only in-frame clonotypes and omits some of them. This sample has over 90,000 clones; almost 95% occur once, and the top ten carry 0.8% to 1%. The chain couples TRBV28 to TRBJ2-3; the D gene is possibly TRBD2 (5 bases). The sequence derives from a female donor with multiple sclerosis, enrolled in a pregnancy study. The material was peripheral blood, obtained after pregnancy. As DNA, the CDR3 is TGTGCCAGCAGTTTGGGGAGTCAGGATACGCAGTATTTT. It yields the protein CASSLGSQDTQYF. Filled out from reference TRBV28 and TRBJ2-3, the complete variable domain reads DVKVTQSSRYLVKRTGEKVFLECVQDMDHENMFWYRQDPGLGLRLIYFSYDVKMKEKGDIPEGYSVSREKKERFSLILESASTNQTSMYLCASSLGSQDTQYFGPGTRLTVL.